Below, 3 T cell receptor beta chains from the same sample are listed, as sequenced in a study of early T cells in non-severe SARS-CoV-2 infection. Via MiXCR, TCRdb re-called the 5' RACE reads, giving one row per CDR3 protein. The table includes 55,000 to 85,000 distinct CDR3 sequences, about 13% detected once. The sequenced material came from whole blood. The receptors were gathered from an adult who was a healthcare worker with PCR-confirmed SARS-CoV-2 infection or an uninfected control (not recorded which).

This clonotype was detected many times. The gene calls are TRBV19 and TRBJ1-4; D uncertain. Looked up from germline, CDR1 is LNHDA and CDR2 is SQIVND (reference sequence). This CDR3 contains 14 residues. V was clipped by 1 base and J by 10 bases, with 13 bases between them. The CDR3 DNA reads as TGTGCCAGTAGTATAGGTCCAGAAGGAGGAAAACTGTTTTTT. It translates to CASSIGPEGGKLFF.

The chain uses TRBV12-5 and TRBJ1-6; D call uncertain. V lost 1 base and J lost 10, with 8 bases in between. CDR1 and CDR2 (germline): LGHNT, FRNRAP. The CDR3 length is 13 residues. DNA of the CDR3: TGTGCTAGTGGTTTGGAGGACCGATCACCCCTCCACTTT. It translates to CASGLEDRSPLHF.

This clonotype was counted a few times. The chain carries TRBV18 and TRBJ1-3, with no clear D. Germline CDR1 and CDR2: KGHSH and LQKENI. V was pared by 2 bases and J by 3 bases, with 8 bases between. There are 14 residues in the CDR3. DNA of the CDR3: TGTGCCAGCTCACCAACCGGGAATGGAAACACCATATATTTT. Translating it yields CASSPTGNGNTIYF.